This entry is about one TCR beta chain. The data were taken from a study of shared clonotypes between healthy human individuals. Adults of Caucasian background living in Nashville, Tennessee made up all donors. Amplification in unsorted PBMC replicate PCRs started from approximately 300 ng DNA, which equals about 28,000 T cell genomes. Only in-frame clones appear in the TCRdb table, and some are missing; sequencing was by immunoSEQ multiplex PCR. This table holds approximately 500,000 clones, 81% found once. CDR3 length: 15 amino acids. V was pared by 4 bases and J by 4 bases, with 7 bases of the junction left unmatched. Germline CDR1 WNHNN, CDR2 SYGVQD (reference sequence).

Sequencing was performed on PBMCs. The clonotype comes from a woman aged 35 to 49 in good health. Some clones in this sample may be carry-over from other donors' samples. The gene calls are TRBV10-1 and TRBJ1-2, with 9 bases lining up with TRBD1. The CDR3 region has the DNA TGCGCCAGCAGTGCCCCCGGGACAGGGCTCTATGGCTACACCTTC. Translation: CASSAPGTGLYGYTF.